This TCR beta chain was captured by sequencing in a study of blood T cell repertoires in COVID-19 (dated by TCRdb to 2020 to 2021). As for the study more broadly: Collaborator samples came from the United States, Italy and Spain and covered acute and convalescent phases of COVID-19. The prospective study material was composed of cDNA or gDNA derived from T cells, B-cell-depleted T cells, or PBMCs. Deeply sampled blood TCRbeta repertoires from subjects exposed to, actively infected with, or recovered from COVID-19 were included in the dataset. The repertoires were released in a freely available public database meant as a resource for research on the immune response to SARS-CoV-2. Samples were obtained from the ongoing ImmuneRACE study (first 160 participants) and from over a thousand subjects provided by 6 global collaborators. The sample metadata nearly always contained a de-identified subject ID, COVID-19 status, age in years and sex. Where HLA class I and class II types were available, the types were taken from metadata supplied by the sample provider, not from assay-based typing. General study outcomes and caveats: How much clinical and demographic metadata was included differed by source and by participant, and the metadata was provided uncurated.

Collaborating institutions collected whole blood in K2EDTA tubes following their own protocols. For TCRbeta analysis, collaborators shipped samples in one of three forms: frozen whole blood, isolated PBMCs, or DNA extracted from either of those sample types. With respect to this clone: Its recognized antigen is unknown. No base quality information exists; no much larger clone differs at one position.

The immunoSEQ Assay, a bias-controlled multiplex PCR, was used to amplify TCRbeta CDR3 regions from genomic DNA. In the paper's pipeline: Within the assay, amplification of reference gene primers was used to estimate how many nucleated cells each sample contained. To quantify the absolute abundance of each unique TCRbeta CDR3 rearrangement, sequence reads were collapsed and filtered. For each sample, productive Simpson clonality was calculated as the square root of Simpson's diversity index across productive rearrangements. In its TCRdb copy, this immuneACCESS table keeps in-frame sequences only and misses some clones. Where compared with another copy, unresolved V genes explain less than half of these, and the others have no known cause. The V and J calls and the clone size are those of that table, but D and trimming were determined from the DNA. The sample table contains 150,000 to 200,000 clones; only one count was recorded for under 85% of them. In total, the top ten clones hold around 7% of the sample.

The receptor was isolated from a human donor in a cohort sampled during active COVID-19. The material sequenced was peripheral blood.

The nucleotides read TGTGCCAGCAGCCAACAATTCCAATTCTTC. It translates as CASSQQFQFF. The sequence links TRBV7-9 to TRBJ2-1; the D gene cannot be resolved reliably. In the germline V gene (reference sequence), CDR1 corresponds to SEHNR and CDR2 to FQNEAQ. Relative to germline, V is 5 bases shorter and J is 16 bases shorter, with 12 bases between their ends. The CDR3 covers 10 residues, taking in both the cysteine and the phenylalanine. The read is trimmed to its CDR3 DNA, 30 bases read in frame from base 1.